This TCR beta chain was obtained from a study of cytomegalovirus exposure and HLA in healthy donors. Whole-study findings and limits: In a later analysis, parvovirus B19, influenza, CMV and Epstein-Barr virus appeared linked to several top co-occurrence clusters.

60 Vbeta and 13 Jbeta primers were used in PCR. Clones were sequenced by immunoSEQ multiplex PCR, and TCRdb holds only the in-frame ones, with some missing. Among 150,000 to 200,000 clones listed, approximately 81% were seen once. As for this clone: Antigen: not known.

The V gene's germline CDR1 is SEHNR and CDR2 FQNEAQ (reference sequence). The germline V and J ends were trimmed by 4 bases and 2 bases, with 14 bases remaining between them. The CDR3 contains 15 residues. This TCR was sampled from a man in his fifties or sixties in good health and CMV-seropositive. The chain recombines TRBV7-9 with TRBJ1-1, with TRBD1 as a possible D gene (5 bases). The specimen sequenced was PBMCs. In DNA form, the CDR3 reads TGTGCCAGCAGCTCCCTTGAGACAGATAACACTGAAGCTTTCTTT. Translation: CASSSLETDNTEAFF.